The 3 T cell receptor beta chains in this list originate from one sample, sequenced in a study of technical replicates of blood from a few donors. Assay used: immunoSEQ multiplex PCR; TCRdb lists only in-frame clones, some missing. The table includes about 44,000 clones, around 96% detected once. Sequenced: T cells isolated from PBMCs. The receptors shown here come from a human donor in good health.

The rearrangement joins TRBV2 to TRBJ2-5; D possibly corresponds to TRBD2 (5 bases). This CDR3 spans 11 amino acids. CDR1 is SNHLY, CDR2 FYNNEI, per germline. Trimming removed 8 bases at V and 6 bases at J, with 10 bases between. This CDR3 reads CASAEVKTQYF. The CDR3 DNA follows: TGTGCCAGCGCGGAGGTAAAGACCCAGTACTTC. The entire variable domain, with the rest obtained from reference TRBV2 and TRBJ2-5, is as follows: EPEVTQTPSHQVTQMGQEVILRCVPISNHLYFYWYRQILGQKVEFLVSFYNNEISEKSEIFDDQFSVERPDGSNFTLKIRSTKLEDSAMYFCASAEVKTQYFGPGTRLLVL.

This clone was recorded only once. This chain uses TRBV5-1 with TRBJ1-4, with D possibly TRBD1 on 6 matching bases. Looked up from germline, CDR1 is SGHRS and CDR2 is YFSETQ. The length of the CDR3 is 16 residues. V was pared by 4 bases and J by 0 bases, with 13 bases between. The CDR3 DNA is TGCGCCAGCAGCGCTGCAGGGGAAGCAACTAATGAAAAACTGTTTTTT. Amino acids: CASSAAGEATNEKLFF. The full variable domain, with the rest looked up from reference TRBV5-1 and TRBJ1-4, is KAGVTQTPRYLIKTRGQQVTLSCSPISGHRSVSWYQQTPGQGLQFLFEYFSETQRNKGNFPGRFSGRQFSNSRSEMNVSTLELGDSALYLCASSAAGEATNEKLFFGSGTQLSVL.

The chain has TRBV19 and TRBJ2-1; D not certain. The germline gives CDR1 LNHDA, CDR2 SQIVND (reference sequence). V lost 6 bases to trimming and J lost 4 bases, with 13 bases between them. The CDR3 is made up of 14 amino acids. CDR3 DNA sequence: TGTGCCAGTAGGGTGGCAACCACATACAATGAGCAGTTCTTC. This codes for CASRVATTYNEQFF. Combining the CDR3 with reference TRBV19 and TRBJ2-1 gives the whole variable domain DGGITQSPKYLFRKEGQNVTLSCEQNLNHDAMYWYRQDPGQGLRLIYYSQIVNDFQKGDIAEGYSVSREKKESFPLTVTSAQKNPTAFYLCASRVATTYNEQFFGPGTRLTVL.